This T cell receptor (beta chain) was documented in a study of blood T cell repertoires in COVID-19. Study background: Italy, Spain and the United States were the sources of the convalescent and acute COVID-19 samples. In each case, the material was cDNA or gDNA derived from T cells, B-cell-depleted T cells, or PBMCs.

Trimming left V 4 bases short and J 5 bases short, with 5 bases between. Germline CDR1 is SGHTA and CDR2 is FQGNSA. CDR3 length equals 12 residues. The method was immunoSEQ multiplex PCR; TCRdb's version includes in-frame clones alone and lacks a portion of them. The profile shows hundreds of thousands of clones, 75% to 85% of them singletons. Seattle-derived patients entered the study during active infection and were followed longitudinally. The sequence was obtained from a woman older than 75 with COVID-19, enrolled during active disease. Sequenced sample: peripheral blood. This sequence joins TRBV7-2 and TRBJ2-2; no definite D call. Here the CDR3 DNA reads TGTGCCAGCAGCTCACTAACCGGGGAGCTGTTTTTT. Amino acids: CASSSLTGELFF. The full variable domain, in which reference TRBV7-2 and TRBJ2-2 provide the parts outside the CDR3, is GAGVSQSPSNKVTEKGKDVELRCDPISGHTALYWYRQSLGQGLEFLIYFQGNSAPDKSGLPSDRFSAERTGGSVSTLTIQRTQQEDSAVYLCASSSLTGELFFGEGSRLTVL.